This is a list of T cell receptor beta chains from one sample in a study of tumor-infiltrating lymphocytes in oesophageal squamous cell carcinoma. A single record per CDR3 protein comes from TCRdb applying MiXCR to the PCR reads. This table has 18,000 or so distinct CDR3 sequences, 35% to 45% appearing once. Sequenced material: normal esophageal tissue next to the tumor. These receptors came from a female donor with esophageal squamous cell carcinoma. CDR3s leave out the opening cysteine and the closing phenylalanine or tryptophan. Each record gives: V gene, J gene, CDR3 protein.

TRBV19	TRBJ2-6	ATSSLPGASGANVLT
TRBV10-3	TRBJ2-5	AIRGTGTEETQY
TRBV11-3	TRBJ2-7	ASSLDPQDGAYEQY
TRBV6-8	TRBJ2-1	ASPGWDRGGNEQF
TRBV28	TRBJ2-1	ASNDRGRVEQF
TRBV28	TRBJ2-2	ASSRTSENTGELF
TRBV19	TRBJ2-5	ASSIGAPGGGKRETQY
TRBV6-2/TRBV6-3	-	ASSSRSSGANVLT
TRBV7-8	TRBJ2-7	ASSLAGGGTYEQY
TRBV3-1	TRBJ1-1	ASSQRTGGWNTEAF
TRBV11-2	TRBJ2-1	ASSLASGREHEQF
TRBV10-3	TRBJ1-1	ATKGQGNTEAF
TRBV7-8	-	ASRGYRGGEQY
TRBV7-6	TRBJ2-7	ASSSDRISYEQY
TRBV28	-	ASIREGLGEQY
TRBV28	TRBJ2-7	ASSPRTAGTAQHYEQY
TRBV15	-	ATSRAPQDEQY
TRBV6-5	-	ASSYAGGPRETQY
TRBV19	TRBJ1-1	ASSTRERNTEAF
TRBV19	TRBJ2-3	ASMSTGTATDTQY
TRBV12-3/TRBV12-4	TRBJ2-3	ASSSEGRGADTQY
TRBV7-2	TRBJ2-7	ASSYSGTDSYEQY
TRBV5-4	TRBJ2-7	ASSLDLGINYEQY
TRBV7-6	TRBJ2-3	ASSLTPRLAGGLDTQY
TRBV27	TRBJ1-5	ASSLTSGGQPQH
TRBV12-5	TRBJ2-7	ASALGQPSSYEQY
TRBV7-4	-	ASSFWTRGHGYT
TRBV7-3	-	ASSPGLEGIEQF
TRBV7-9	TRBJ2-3	ASRSRGTDNSPLH
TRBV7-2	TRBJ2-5	ASSLMRETQY
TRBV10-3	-	AISASFSAGSPYEQY
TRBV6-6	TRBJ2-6	ASSYEGADGANVLT
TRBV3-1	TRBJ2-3	ASSHPWVGQGDTDTQY
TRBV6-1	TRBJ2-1	ASSVTSGSGNEQF
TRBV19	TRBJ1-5	ASSFQGARGNQPQH
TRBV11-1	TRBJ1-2	ASSRDRAEGYT
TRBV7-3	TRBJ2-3	ASSRIGGGSTDTQY
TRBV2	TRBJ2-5	ASSVTGAETQY
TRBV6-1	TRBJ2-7	ASWTGYEQY
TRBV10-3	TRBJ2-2	AISAGLAGGANTGELF
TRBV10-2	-	ASSVRVQETQY
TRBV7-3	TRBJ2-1	ASSPARPVGNEQF
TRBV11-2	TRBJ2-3	ASSPRRGATDTQY
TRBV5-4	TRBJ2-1	ASSPDRDEQF
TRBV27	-	ASSTTGRSGDEQY
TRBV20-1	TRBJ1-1	SVPLRGHHNEQF
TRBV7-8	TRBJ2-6	ASSVGWTSGTRSGANVLT
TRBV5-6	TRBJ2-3	ASSLGVSTDTQY
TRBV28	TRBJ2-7	ASMGGARYEQY
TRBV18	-	ASSPPSSDTQY
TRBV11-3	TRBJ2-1	ASSLDFRSYNEQF